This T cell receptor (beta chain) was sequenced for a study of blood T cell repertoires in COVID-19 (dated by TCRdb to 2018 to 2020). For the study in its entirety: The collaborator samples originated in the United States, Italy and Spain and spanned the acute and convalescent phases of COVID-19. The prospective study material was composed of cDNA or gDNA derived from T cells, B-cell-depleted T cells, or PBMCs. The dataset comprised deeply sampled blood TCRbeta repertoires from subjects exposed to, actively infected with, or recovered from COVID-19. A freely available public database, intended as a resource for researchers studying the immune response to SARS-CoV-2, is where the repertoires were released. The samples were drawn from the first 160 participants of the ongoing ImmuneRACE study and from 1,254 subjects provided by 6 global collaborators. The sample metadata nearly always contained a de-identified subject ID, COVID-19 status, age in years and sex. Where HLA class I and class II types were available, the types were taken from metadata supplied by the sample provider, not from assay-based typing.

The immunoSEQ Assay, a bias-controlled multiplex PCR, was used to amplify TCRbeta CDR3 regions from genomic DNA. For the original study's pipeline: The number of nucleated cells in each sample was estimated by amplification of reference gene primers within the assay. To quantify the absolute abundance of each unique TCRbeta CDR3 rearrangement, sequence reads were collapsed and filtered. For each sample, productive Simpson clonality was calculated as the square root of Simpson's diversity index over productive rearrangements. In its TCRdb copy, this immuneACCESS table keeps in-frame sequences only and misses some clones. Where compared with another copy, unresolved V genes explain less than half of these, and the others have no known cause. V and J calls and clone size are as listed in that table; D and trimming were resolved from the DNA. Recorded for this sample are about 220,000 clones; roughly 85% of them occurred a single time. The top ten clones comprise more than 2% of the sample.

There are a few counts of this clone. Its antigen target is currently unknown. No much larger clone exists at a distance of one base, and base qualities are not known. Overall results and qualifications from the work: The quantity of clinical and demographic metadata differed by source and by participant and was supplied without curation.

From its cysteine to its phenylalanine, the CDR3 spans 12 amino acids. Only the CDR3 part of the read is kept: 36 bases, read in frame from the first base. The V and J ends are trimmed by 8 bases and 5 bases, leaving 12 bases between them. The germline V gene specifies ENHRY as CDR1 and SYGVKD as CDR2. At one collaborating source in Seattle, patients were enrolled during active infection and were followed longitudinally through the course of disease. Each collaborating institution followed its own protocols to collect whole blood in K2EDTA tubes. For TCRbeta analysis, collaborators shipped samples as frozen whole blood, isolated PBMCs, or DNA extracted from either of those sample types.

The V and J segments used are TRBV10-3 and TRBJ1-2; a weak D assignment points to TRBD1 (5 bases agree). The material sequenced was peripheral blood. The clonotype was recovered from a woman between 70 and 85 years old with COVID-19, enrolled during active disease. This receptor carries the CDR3 CAISREEYGYTF. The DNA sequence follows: TGTGCCATCTCCAGGGAAGAATATGGCTACACCTTC.